These 20 T cell receptor beta chains were all obtained from the same sample, sequenced in a study of T cells in Graves' hyperthyroidism and ophthalmopathy (dated by TCRdb to between 2019 and 2020). Library generation was performed with multiplex PCR. Sequenced using an Illumina HiSeq 2000. The TCR beta CDR3 regions were amplified from RNA transcripts. The TCR CDR3 was subjected to a first round of RT-PCR using the HTBI primer set and the Qiagen OneStep RT-PCR kit. Through fastp at Q25 and MiXCR, TCRdb rebuilt clones from the public reads, retaining in-frame beta chains. Records with the same CDR3 protein are collapsed into one entry carrying the most frequent genes and DNA. This sample gives hundreds of thousands of distinct CDR3 sequences in total; roughly 19% of them show up just once. The top ten hold under 45% of the sample. The sample consisted of blood. Every receptor here comes from a man over 45 with Graves' ophthalmopathy.

The chain recombines TRBV7-2 with TRBJ2-7, with D possibly TRBD2 on 5 matching bases. Trimming pared 4 bases from V and 7 bases from J, leaving 20 bases between. Germline lookup yields CDR1 SGHTA and CDR2 FQGNSA. CDR3 length: 15 residues. CDR3 loop: CASSSTPALSGEQYF. The DNA for the CDR3 is TGTGCCAGCAGCTCCACTCCCGCCCTTTCGGGGGAGCAGTACTTC.

The sample holds a few counts of this clonotype. The chain couples TRBV7-9 to TRBJ2-1; D not certain. The CDR3 consists of 11 residues. The V end lost 7 bases, the J end lost 6 bases, and 7 bases lay between the germline ends. CDR1 SEHNR and CDR2 FQNEAQ come from the germline V gene (reference sequence). CDR3 DNA sequence: TGTGCCAGCACAGGATCCAATGAGCAGTTCTTC. It codes for CASTGSNEQFF.

This clonotype occurred many times. The CDR3 nucleotides read TGTGCCAGCAGCCAAGTTGATGGTTACGAGCAGTACTTC. The encoded protein is CASSQVDGYEQYF. The chain joins TRBV3-1 to TRBJ2-7, with unresolved D. The CDR3 totals 13 residues. Germline CDR1 reads LGHDT; CDR2 reads YNNKEL (reference sequence). V was clipped by 1 base and J by 4 bases, with 8 bases between them.

This clonotype was seen a handful of times. The CDR3 DNA follows: TGTGCCAGCAGTCCCGGGATGAGCGGGAGCGGAAACATTCAGTACTTC. Protein sequence: CASSPGMSGSGNIQYF. V is TRBV28 and J is TRBJ2-4, with TRBD2 matching 8 bases. Germline-derived CDR1 and CDR2 are MDHEN and SYDVKM. Trimming took 5 bases from V and 6 from J; bases not matched to a gene: 12. CDR3 length: 16 residues.

This clonotype turned up a few times. This chain joins TRBV6-5 and TRBJ2-7; 9 bases match TRBD1. There are 17 residues in the CDR3. Germline CDR1 MNHEY, CDR2 SVGAGI. V gave up 0 bases and J gave up 3 bases; unmatched junction bases: 9. CDR3 residues: CASSYSIWGTGIYEQYF. The CDR3 DNA sequence: TGTGCCAGCAGTTACTCGATCTGGGGGACAGGGATCTACGAGCAGTACTTC.

This clonotype was detected many times. The chain uses TRBV2 and TRBJ2-2; TRBD2 aligns across 8 bases. The CDR3 covers 14 residues. Trimming removed 5 bases from V and 1 base from J; junction bases left unmatched: 0. The germline V gene encodes CDR1 SNHLY and CDR2 FYNNEI. This CDR3 reads CASSREGNTGELFF. CDR3 sequence (DNA): TGTGCCAGCAGTCGGGAGGGGAACACCGGGGAGCTGTTTTTT.

This clonotype was seen a few times. J is TRBJ2-7 and V is TRBV10-3, with 9 bases identical to TRBD1. The CDR3 sequence is 15 residues long. The germline gives CDR1 ENHRY, CDR2 SYGVKD. Trimming cost V 3 bases and J 7 bases; bases outside gene matches: 10. CDR3 protein: CAISDPGQGFREQYF. Here the CDR3 DNA reads TGTGCCATCAGTGACCCGGGACAGGGCTTTCGTGAGCAGTACTTC.

This clonotype was found a few times. The rearrangement joins TRBV6-1 to TRBJ2-3; perhaps TRBD2 as D (5 bases). CDR1 and CDR2 from the germline V gene are MNHNS and SASEGT. CDR3 length equals 12 residues. Deletions cut 7 bases from V and 1 base from J, with 6 bases between. The chain's CDR3 is CASKEGTDTQYF. The DNA of the CDR3 is TGTGCCAGCAAGGAGGGCACAGATACGCAGTATTTT.

In this sample, this clonotype turned up a few times. The chain links TRBV20-1 to TRBJ2-3, with TRBD1 matching 12 bases. The CDR3 has 15 residues. Germline values: CDR1 DFQATT, CDR2 SNEGSKA (reference sequence). The V segment lost 4 bases and the J segment 2 bases; nucleotides outside the gene matches: 4. CDR3 region: CSATGQGASTDTQYF. For the CDR3, the DNA is TGCAGTGCTACGGGACAGGGGGCTTCCACAGATACGCAGTATTTT.

V gene TRBV6-6 combines with J gene TRBJ1-5; 7 bases fit TRBD1. V shed 0 bases, J shed 3 bases, and the junction held 2 bases outside the gene matches. From germline, CDR1 is MNHNY and CDR2 SVGAGI (reference sequence). The CDR3 sequence is 15 residues long. The CDR3 spells CASSYSTGTNQPQHF. The CDR3 DNA is TGTGCCAGCAGTTACTCGACAGGGACCAATCAGCCCCAGCATTTT.

This clonotype was recorded at least ten times. The rearrangement links TRBV7-9 to TRBJ2-1, with 13 bases that match TRBD2. Germline V CDR1 and CDR2: SEHNR, FQNEAQ (reference sequence). V trimming: 1 base; J trimming: 1 base; junction bases outside the gene matches: 7. The CDR3 consists of 19 residues. The CDR3 bases are TGTGCCAGCAGCTTAGGGTCCGGACTAGCGGGAGTGTCCTACAATGAGCAGTTCTTC. It encodes CASSLGSGLAGVSYNEQFF.

The chain is built from TRBV3-1 and TRBJ1-6; the D gene is possibly TRBD1 (6 bases). V was shortened by 1 base and J by 9 bases, with 13 bases between the two germline ends. CDR1 LGHDT and CDR2 YNNKEL come from the germline V gene (reference sequence). The length of the CDR3 is 15 residues. The CDR3 reads CASSQANRDRSPLHF. Written as DNA, the CDR3 is TGTGCCAGCAGCCAAGCTAACAGGGATCGTTCACCCCTCCACTTT.

This clonotype was seen repeatedly, ten times or more. This rearrangement joins TRBV20-1 to TRBJ2-3; TRBD1 might be the D (6 bases). The CDR3 length is 13 residues. With 8 bases removed from V and 2 bases from J, the gap between germline ends came to 14 bases. CDR1 DFQATT and CDR2 SNEGSKA come from the germline V gene (reference sequence). The chain's CDR3 is CSPQDRITDTQYF. CDR3 coding DNA: TGCAGTCCCCAGGACAGAATCACAGATACGCAGTATTTT.

The rearrangement links TRBV24-1 to TRBJ2-1; 9 nucleotides agree with TRBD1. This CDR3 comprises 16 residues. Germline CDR1 reads KGHDR; CDR2 reads SFDVKD. J was trimmed by 0 bases and V by 4 bases; bases with no gene match: 3. CDR3 nucleotides: TGTGCCACCAGTGAACCGGGACAGGGCTCCTACAATGAGCAGTTCTTC. Translated, it gives CATSEPGQGSYNEQFF.

This clonotype showed up many times. The chain employs TRBV27 and TRBJ2-2; 7 positions match TRBD2. CDR3 length: 16 residues. J was trimmed by 2 bases and V by 3 bases; bases with no gene match: 6. Germline loops: CDR1 MNHEY, CDR2 SMNVEV (reference sequence). CDR3 coding DNA: TGTGCCAGCAGTTTCGGGGGGACGCAAAACACCGGGGAGCTGTTTTTT. Its translation is CASSFGGTQNTGELFF.

This clonotype was seen a few times. This chain connects TRBV9 to TRBJ1-2, with a tentative D call TRBD1 (5 bases). The CDR3 runs to 15 residues. Germline V CDR1 and CDR2: SGDLS, YYNGEE. The germline V and J ends were trimmed by 0 bases and 4 bases, with 13 bases remaining between them. The CDR3 DNA sequence: TGTGCCAGCAGCGTAGCTACCCGTGACAGCTATGGCTACACCTTC. It encodes CASSVATRDSYGYTF.

This clonotype has ten or more counts. The genes are TRBV18 and TRBJ2-7; 9 nucleotides align to TRBD1. This CDR3 is built from 15 residues. J was trimmed by 5 bases and V by 5 bases; bases with no gene match: 10. Germline loops: CDR1 KGHSH, CDR2 LQKENI. CDR3 nucleotide sequence: TGTGCCAGCTCATTAAGCGGACAGGGGACCCACGAGCAGTACTTC. Encoded protein: CASSLSGQGTHEQYF. The variable domain in full, completed from reference TRBV18 and TRBJ2-7, reads NAGVMQNPRHLVRRRGQEARLRCSPMKGHSHVYWYRQLPEEGLKFMVYLQKENIIDESGMPKERFSAEFPKEGPSILRIQQVVRGDSAAYFCASSLSGQGTHEQYFGPGTRLTVT.

The chain employs TRBV27 and TRBJ1-4, with unresolved D. The V gene's germline CDR1 is MNHEY and CDR2 SMNVEV (reference sequence). Trimming removed 6 bases from V and 0 bases from J, with 5 bases in between. This CDR3 is 13 amino acids long. CDR3: CASRAATNEKLFF. CDR3 bases: TGTGCCAGCAGGGCTGCAACTAATGAAAAACTGTTTTTT.

The chain joins TRBV14 to TRBJ2-7; 9 nucleotides agree with TRBD1. The length of the CDR3 is 14 residues. In germline, CDR1 is SGHDN, CDR2 FVKESK. With 4 bases clipped from V and 6 bases from J, the junction kept 7 bases outside the gene matches. CDR3 region: CASSPQGAGIEQYF. DNA of the CDR3: TGTGCCAGCAGCCCACAGGGGGCGGGGATCGAGCAGTACTTC.

This clonotype was observed a handful of times. The chain carries TRBV4-2 and TRBJ1-6; D gene ambiguous. The germline gives CDR1 LGHNA, CDR2 YNFKEQ. V shed 0 bases and J shed 5 bases, with 8 bases lying between them. CDR3 length equals 15 residues. CDR3 in amino acids: CASSQDSADNSPLHF. DNA of the CDR3: TGTGCCAGCAGCCAAGATAGTGCGGATAATTCACCCCTCCACTTT.